The 3 T cell receptor beta chains listed next were all sequenced from one sample in a study of cytomegalovirus exposure and HLA in healthy donors. PCR was performed using 60 Vbeta and 13 Jbeta primers. Using immunoSEQ multiplex PCR, the repertoire was profiled, and TCRdb retains in-frame clones only, with some absent. In the table there are around 160,000 clones, 68% of which are singletons. The material sequenced was PBMCs. These receptors were taken from a man in his forties or fifties in good health and CMV-seronegative.

The gene calls are TRBV6-1 and TRBJ2-1; the match to TRBD2 covers 8 bases. With V trimmed by 3 bases and J by 5 bases, 6 bases remained unmatched. Germline CDR1 is MNHNS and CDR2 is SASEGT. This CDR3 has 15 residues. In DNA form, the CDR3 reads TGTGCCAGCAGTGAGGCGGGGGGAGAAAACAATGAGCAGTTCTTC. Protein product: CASSEAGGENNEQFF.

This chain connects TRBV7-9 to TRBJ2-7; 11 positions agree with TRBD1. V lost 4 bases to trimming and J lost 4 bases; unmatched junction nucleotides: 3. CDR3 length: 14 amino acids. The V gene's germline CDR1 is SEHNR and CDR2 FQNEAQ (reference sequence). The CDR3 region has the DNA TGTGCCAGCAGCTCGGACAGGGGGCGGTACGAGCAGTACTTC. It is translated as CASSSDRGRYEQYF.

This chain connects TRBV4-3 to TRBJ2-7; TRBD1 matches 12 bases. CDR1 is LGHNA and CDR2 is YSLEER in the germline V gene. Trimming took 3 bases from V and 2 from J; bases not matched to a gene: 2. The CDR3 spans 15 residues. CDR3 sequence: CASSQGQGAAYEQYF. CDR3 bases: TGCGCCAGCAGCCAGGGACAGGGGGCGGCCTACGAGCAGTACTTC.